The 16 T cell receptor beta chains below all came from one sample that was sequenced in a study of T cell changes during pregnancy in multiple sclerosis. TCRdb's table, derived via immunoSEQ multiplex PCR, lists solely in-frame clones and lacks some. The repertoire has 75,000 to 95,000 clones, roughly 92% of them found once; the top ten carry approximately 2.2%. Material: peripheral blood, obtained after pregnancy. The receptor source for this set is a female donor with multiple sclerosis, enrolled in a pregnancy study.

The chain couples TRBV7-9 to TRBJ2-5, with 7 bases that match TRBD2. Trimming took 5 bases from V and 5 from J; bases not matched to a gene: 8. CDR1 and CDR2 (germline): SEHNR, FQNEAQ (reference sequence). The CDR3 sequence is 14 residues long. This CDR3 is CASSRGTTGETQYF. The CDR3 region has the DNA TGTGCCAGCAGCCGAGGGACTACCGGGGAGACCCAGTACTTC.

The sample holds a few counts of this clone. V and J are TRBV15 and TRBJ1-1, with no clear D. Trimming cost V 1 base and J 6 bases, with 9 bases left between them. The CDR3 runs 13 residues. Germline assignment: CDR1 LNHNV and CDR2 YYDKDF (reference sequence). Written as DNA, the CDR3 is TGTGCCACCAGCAGAGTTCAGGTGGCTGAAGCTTTCTTT. It yields the protein CATSRVQVAEAFF.

The V and J genes are TRBV15 and TRBJ1-4; D perhaps matches TRBD1 (6 bases). The CDR3 consists of 15 residues. Germline values: CDR1 LNHNV, CDR2 YYDKDF (reference sequence). Trimming removed 2 bases from V and 4 bases from J, with 11 bases in between. The CDR3 nucleotides are TGTGCCACCAGCAGAATAGGACAGCTTAATGAAAAACTGTTTTTT. Translated, it gives CATSRIGQLNEKLFF.

The V and J genes are TRBV9 and TRBJ2-7; 8 positions match TRBD1. CDR3 size: 17 residues. V dropped 4 bases and J dropped 0; count of bases not matched to a gene: 12. CDR1 is SGDLS and CDR2 is YYNGEE in the germline V gene. CDR3 loop: CASSPVRGGQVSYEQYF. The CDR3 coding sequence is TGTGCCAGCAGCCCTGTAAGAGGGGGACAGGTCTCCTACGAGCAGTACTTC. The variable domain in full, completed from reference TRBV9 and TRBJ2-7, reads DSGVTQTPKHLITATGQRVTLRCSPRSGDLSVYWYQQSLDQGLQFLIQYYNGEERAKGNILERFSAQQFPDLHSELNLSSLELGDSALYFCASSPVRGGQVSYEQYFGPGTRLTVT.

The chain employs TRBV19 and TRBJ2-7; possible D gene TRBD2, 5 bases. V was cut by 8 bases and J by 6 bases, with 17 bases left in between. This CDR3 has 13 amino acids. Germline values: CDR1 LNHDA, CDR2 SQIVND (reference sequence). The CDR3 DNA is TGTGCCAGTCGGATCTTGCGGGCTAGCGAGCAGTACTTC. As protein: CASRILRASEQYF.

The CDR3 sequence: CASSASGQGATGELFF. In DNA, the CDR3 is TGTGCCAGCAGCGCGTCGGGACAGGGAGCCACCGGGGAGCTGTTTTTT. V gene TRBV5-4 combines with J gene TRBJ2-2, with TRBD1 matching 9 bases. The CDR3 loop spans 16 amino acids. CDR1 and CDR2 from the germline V gene are SGHNT and YYREEE (reference sequence). V was clipped by 4 bases and J by 4 bases; unmatched bases: 8.

V usage is TRBV7-2 and J usage is TRBJ1-3; D is ambiguous. This CDR3 has 16 residues. Germline V gene lookup returns CDR1 SGHTA and CDR2 FQGNSA. Trimming shortened V by 0 bases and J by 4 bases, and 13 bases separated the two germline ends. The CDR3 region has the DNA TGTGCCAGCAGCTTAGCGCACCGGGTTGAAGGAAACACCATATATTTT. As protein: CASSLAHRVEGNTIYF. Together with reference TRBV7-2 and TRBJ1-3, the CDR3 gives the full variable domain: GAGVSQSPSNKVTEKGKDVELRCDPISGHTALYWYRQSLGQGLEFLIYFQGNSAPDKSGLPSDRFSAERTGGSVSTLTIQRTQQEDSAVYLCASSLAHRVEGNTIYFGEGSWLTVV.

This chain connects TRBV5-4 to TRBJ2-1, with no clear D. V was cut by 0 bases and J by 10 bases, with 11 bases left in between. There are 13 residues in the CDR3. CDR1 SGHNT and CDR2 YYREEE come from the germline V gene (reference sequence). The CDR3 DNA reads TGTGCCAGCAGCTTGGATGCGGTCTCGGAGCAGTTCTTC. Encoded protein: CASSLDAVSEQFF.

This chain joins TRBV9 and TRBJ1-2; D might be TRBD1 (5 bases). The CDR3 covers 14 residues. The V and J ends lost 0 bases and 8 bases respectively, with 14 bases between them. Per the germline V gene, CDR1 is SGDLS and CDR2 is YYNGEE. The CDR3 DNA reads as TGTGCCAGCAGCGTAGAACGACGGGGGAAGGGCTACACCTTC. Protein sequence: CASSVERRGKGYTF.

Of note for this clone: Different DNA sequences within this sample yield the same CDR3. The CDR3 DNA is TGTGCCAGCTCACCACCTGGGGCTTATGGCTACACCTTC. Translating gives CASSPPGAYGYTF. The V and J genes are TRBV18 and TRBJ1-2, with a weak D call TRBD1 (5 bases). The CDR3 is made up of 13 amino acids. Trimming removed 0 bases at V and 5 bases at J, with 7 bases between. Germline V gives CDR1 KGHSH, CDR2 LQKENI.

The J gene is TRBJ2-2, the V gene TRBV7-9; D call uncertain. The CDR3 covers 17 residues. The germline V and J ends were trimmed by 6 bases and 4 bases, with 21 bases remaining between them. Germline CDR1 SEHNR, CDR2 FQNEAQ (reference sequence). CDR3 coding DNA: TGTGCCAGCAGGGAGCCCCTTGGCCGAAAACTCACCGGGGAGCTGTTTTTT. Its translation is CASREPLGRKLTGELFF.

The gene calls are TRBV5-1 and TRBJ2-3; tentatively, D is TRBD2 (6 bases). The germline CDR1 and CDR2 sequences are SGHRS and YFSETQ. V gave up 9 bases and J gave up 0 bases, with 17 bases separating them. There are 15 residues in the CDR3. The DNA of the CDR3 is TGCGCCACCAAGGGACTGCCCACTAGCACAGATACGCAGTATTTT. Its protein is CATKGLPTSTDTQYF.

This chain links TRBV6-5 with TRBJ1-2; D is perhaps TRBD1 (6 bases). V lost 0 bases, J lost 0 bases, and 11 bases lay in between. The CDR3 length is 16 residues. The germline gives CDR1 MNHEY, CDR2 SVGAGI. The CDR3 loop is CASSYSVGASNYGYTF. In DNA, the CDR3 is TGTGCCAGCAGTTACTCCGTGGGGGCCTCTAACTATGGCTACACCTTC.

The chain's CDR3 is CASSVDSGTGLFANYGYTF. The DNA for the CDR3 is TGTGCCAGCAGCGTAGATTCCGGGACAGGGCTTTTTGCTAACTATGGCTACACCTTC. This chain connects TRBV9 to TRBJ1-2; 9 positions match TRBD1. The V and J ends lost 0 bases and 0 bases, in that order; junction bases with no gene match: 12. This CDR3 comprises 19 residues. CDR1 and CDR2 from the germline V gene are SGDLS and YYNGEE.

The CDR3 loop is CASSSTPTGRAGNTIYF. Here the CDR3 DNA reads TGTGCCAGCAGCTCCACCCCCACCGGCAGGGCTGGAAACACCATATATTTT. The chain combines TRBV5-6 with TRBJ1-3; D is possibly TRBD1 (5 bases). The germline V and J ends were trimmed by 3 bases and 2 bases, with 18 bases remaining between them. Germline CDR1 reads SGHDT; CDR2 reads YYEEEE. CDR3 length: 17 residues. Filled out from reference TRBV5-6 and TRBJ1-3, the complete variable domain reads DAGVTQSPTHLIKTRGQQVTLRCSPKSGHDTVSWYQQALGQGPQFIFQYYEEEERQRGNFPDRFSGHQFPNYSSELNVNALLLGDSALYLCASSSTPTGRAGNTIYFGEGSWLTVV.

The rearrangement links TRBV7-2 to TRBJ2-6; D perhaps matches TRBD2 (5 bases). The CDR3 is made up of 16 amino acids. Looked up from germline, CDR1 is SGHTA and CDR2 is FQGNSA. Trimming removed 3 bases at V and 0 bases at J, with 9 bases between. The CDR3 DNA sequence: TGTGCCAGCAGCTTCTACGGGGTCTCTGGGGCCAACGTCCTGACTTTC. It encodes CASSFYGVSGANVLTF.